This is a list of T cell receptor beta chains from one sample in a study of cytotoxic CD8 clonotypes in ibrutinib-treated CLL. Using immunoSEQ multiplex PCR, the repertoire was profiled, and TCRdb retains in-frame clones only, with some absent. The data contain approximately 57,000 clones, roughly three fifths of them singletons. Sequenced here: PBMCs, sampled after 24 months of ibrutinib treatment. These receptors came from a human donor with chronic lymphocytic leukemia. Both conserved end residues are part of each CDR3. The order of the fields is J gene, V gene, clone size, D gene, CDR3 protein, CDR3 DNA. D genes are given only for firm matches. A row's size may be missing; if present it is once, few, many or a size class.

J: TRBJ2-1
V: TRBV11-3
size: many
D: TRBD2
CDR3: CASSLDSQISGREVNEQFF
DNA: TGTGCCAGCAGCTTAGATTCACAGATTAGCGGGAGAGAGGTCAATGAGCAGTTCTTC

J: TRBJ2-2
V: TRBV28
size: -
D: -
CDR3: CASSHQGQALWEGLTGELFF
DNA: TGTGCCAGCAGTCACCAGGGACAGGCCCTTTGGGAGGGGCTGACCGGGGAGCTGTTTTTT

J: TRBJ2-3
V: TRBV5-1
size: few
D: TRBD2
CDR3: CASSLEPAGITDTQYF
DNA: TGCGCCAGCAGCTTGGAGCCAGCGGGGATCACAGATACGCAGTATTTT

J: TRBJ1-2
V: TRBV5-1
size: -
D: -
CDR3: CASSRDSVRGYGYTF
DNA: TGCGCCAGCAGCCGAGACTCCGTCAGGGGATATGGCTACACCTTC

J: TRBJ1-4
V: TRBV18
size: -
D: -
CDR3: CASSPPGGDNEKLFF
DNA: TGTGCCAGCTCACCACCGGGTGGGGATAATGAAAAACTGTTTTTT

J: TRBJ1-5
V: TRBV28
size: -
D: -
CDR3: CASSFWDNQPQHF
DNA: TGTGCCAGCAGTTTCTGGGACAATCAGCCCCAGCATTTT

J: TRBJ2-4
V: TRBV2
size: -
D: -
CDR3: CASSERAIQYF
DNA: TGTGCCAGCAGTGAACGGGCAATTCAGTACTTC

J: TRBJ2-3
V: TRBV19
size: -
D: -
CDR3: CASSLTPADTQYF
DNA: TGTGCCAGTAGCCTGACTCCTGCGGATACGCAGTATTTT

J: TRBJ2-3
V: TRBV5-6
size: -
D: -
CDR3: CASSFRWASDTQYF
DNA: TGTGCCAGCAGCTTCAGGTGGGCCTCAGATACGCAGTATTTT

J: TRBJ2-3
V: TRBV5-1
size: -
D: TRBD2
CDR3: CASSLEASGSGDTQYF
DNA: TGCGCCAGCAGCTTGGAGGCTAGCGGGAGTGGGGATACGCAGTATTTT

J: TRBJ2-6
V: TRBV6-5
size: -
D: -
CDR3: CASKGSRSGANVLTF
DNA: TGTGCCAGCAAAGGTTCTCGCTCTGGGGCCAACGTCCTGACTTTC

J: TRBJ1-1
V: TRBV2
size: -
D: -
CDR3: CARRVVTEAFF
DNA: TGTGCCAGGAGGGTAGTCACTGAAGCTTTCTTT

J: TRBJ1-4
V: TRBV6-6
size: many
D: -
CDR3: CASSYTGRDEKLFF
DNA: TGTGCCAGCAGTTACACGGGAAGGGACGAAAAACTGTTTTTT

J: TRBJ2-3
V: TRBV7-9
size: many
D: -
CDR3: CASSVDTQYF
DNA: TGTGCCAGCAGCGTTGATACGCAGTATTTT

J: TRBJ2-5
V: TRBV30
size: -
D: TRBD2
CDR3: CAWRAGGVETQYF
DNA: TGTGCCTGGAGGGCGGGGGGTGTGGAGACCCAGTACTTC

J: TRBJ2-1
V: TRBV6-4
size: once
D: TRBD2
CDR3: CASSPRLAGGAYNEQFF
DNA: TGTGCCAGCAGCCCTAGACTAGCGGGAGGTGCGTACAATGAGCAGTTCTTC